Listed here are 4 T cell receptor beta chains from one sample, sequenced in a study of T-cell reconstitution after alpha-beta-depleted transplantation in children (dated by TCRdb to 2016 to 2018). Library method: PCR. TCRdb shows the sequencer as Illumina HiSeq 2500. TCR libraries were prepared with molecular barcoding, using unique molecular identifiers to normalize TCRbeta repertoire quantification. TCRdb ran its own pipeline on the public reads, namely fastp trimming at Q25 and MiXCR clone calling, and kept in-frame beta chains. Identical CDR3 protein sequences are pooled into one entry, listed with their most common genes and DNA. The sample profile shows some 640,000 distinct CDR3 sequences; approximately 16% of them were found once. Together, the top ten hold over 0.95% of the sample. Source: PBMCs from the stem cell graft donor, taken from the stem cell graft. The receptor set was obtained from a human donor who donated a stem cell graft to a child with acute myeloid leukemia.

This sequence joins TRBV7-2 and TRBJ2-7; D is perhaps TRBD1 or TRBD2 (5 bases each). The CDR3 runs to 14 residues. Germline V CDR1 and CDR2: SGHTA, FQGNSA. Trimming took off 2 bases at V and 4 bases at J, with 12 bases between the two ends. The CDR3 DNA follows: TGTGCCAGCAGCTTAAATCCGGGGCCATACGAGCAGTACTTC. Its protein product is CASSLNPGPYEQYF.

In this sample, this clonotype turned up a few times. V usage is TRBV11-3 and J usage is TRBJ2-3; perhaps TRBD2 as D (5 bases). The CDR3 extends over 13 amino acids. The germline CDR1 and CDR2 sequences are SGHNT and YENEEA. V was trimmed by 2 bases and J by 8 bases, leaving 11 bases between them. The CDR3 coding sequence is TGTGCCAGCAGCTTACGGTTGGCGGGTACGCAGTATTTT. Amino acid sequence: CASSLRLAGTQYF.

V is TRBV12-3 or TRBV12-4 and J is TRBJ2-3; TRBD2 might be the D (6 bases). V lost 1 base and J lost 1, with 12 bases in between. There are 16 residues in the CDR3. CDR3 bases: TGTGCCAGCAGTTTAGGAAATCGGGAGCGCACAGATACGCAGTATTTT. Protein sequence: CASSLGNRERTDTQYF.

There are many counts of this clonotype. The chain links TRBV29-1 to TRBJ2-3; the D call may be TRBD1 or TRBD2 (6 bases each). The CDR3 extends over 13 amino acids. Germline loops: CDR1 SQVTM, CDR2 ANQGSEA. This CDR3 reads CSWWGASTDTQYF. In DNA form, the CDR3 reads TGCAGTTGGTGGGGGGCTAGCACAGATACGCAGTATTTT.